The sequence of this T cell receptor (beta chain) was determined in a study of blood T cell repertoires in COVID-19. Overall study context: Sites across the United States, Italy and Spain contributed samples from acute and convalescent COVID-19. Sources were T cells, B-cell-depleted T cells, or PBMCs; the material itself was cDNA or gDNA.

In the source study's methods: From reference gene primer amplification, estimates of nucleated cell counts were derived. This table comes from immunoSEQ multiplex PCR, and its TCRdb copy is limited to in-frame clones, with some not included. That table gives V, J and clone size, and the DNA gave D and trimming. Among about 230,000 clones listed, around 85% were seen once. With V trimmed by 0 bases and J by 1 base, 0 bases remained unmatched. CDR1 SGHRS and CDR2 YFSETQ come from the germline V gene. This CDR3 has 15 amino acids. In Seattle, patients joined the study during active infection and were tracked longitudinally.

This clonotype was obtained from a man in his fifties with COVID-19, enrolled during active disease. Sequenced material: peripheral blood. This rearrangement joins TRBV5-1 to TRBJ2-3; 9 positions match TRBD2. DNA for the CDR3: TGCGCCAGCAGCTTGGAGCGGGGGGGCACAGATACGCAGTATTTT. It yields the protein CASSLERGGTDTQYF.